A single sample gave rise to the 18 T cell receptor beta chains below, sequenced in a study of cytomegalovirus exposure and HLA in healthy donors. The PCR had 60 Vbeta and 13 Jbeta primers. Here immunoSEQ multiplex PCR was the method, and the copy in TCRdb shows in-frame clones only, minus some. This sample has 200,000 to 250,000 clones, with approximately 70% found just once. Sequencing was performed on PBMCs. All receptors derive from a woman younger than 45 in good health and CMV-seronegative.

This chain joins TRBV10-3 and TRBJ1-3, with 9 bases identical to TRBD1. The CDR3 sequence is 14 residues long. Germline loops: CDR1 ENHRY, CDR2 SYGVKD. V dropped 6 bases and J dropped 4; count of bases not matched to a gene: 4. The CDR3 DNA reads TGTGCCATCAGCCCCGGACAGGGGGGAAACACCATATATTTT. This gives the protein CAISPGQGGNTIYF.

This rearrangement joins TRBV19 to TRBJ2-1; TRBD2 matches at 9 bases. The germline CDR1 and CDR2 sequences are LNHDA and SQIVND (reference sequence). V shed 7 bases and J 8 bases; nucleotides not matched to a gene: 9. The CDR3 runs to 14 residues. CDR3 in amino acids: CASKNSGRSDEQFF. The CDR3 nucleotides are TGTGCCAGTAAGAATAGCGGGAGATCCGATGAGCAGTTCTTC.

CDR3 loop: CASSLGPAQPQHF. DNA of the CDR3: TGTGCCAGCAGCTTAGGGCCTGCTCAGCCCCAGCATTTT. V and J are TRBV11-2 and TRBJ1-5; D ambiguous. The germline V gene encodes CDR1 SGHAT and CDR2 FQNNGV. This CDR3 has 13 amino acids. V lost 1 base and J lost 6, with 7 bases in between.

This chain uses TRBV29-1 with TRBJ1-2, with D possibly being TRBD1 (6 bases). Germline V lookup: CDR1 SQVTM, CDR2 ANQGSEA. CDR3 size: 17 residues. In nucleotides, the CDR3 is TGCGACGTTGAAGGGGGGGGGAGGGATACTTCTAACTATGGCTACACCTTC. Protein: CDVEGGGRDTSNYGYTF.

The V and J genes are TRBV11-2 and TRBJ2-3, with TRBD2 matching over 12 bases. This CDR3 has 17 amino acids. Looked up from germline, CDR1 is SGHAT and CDR2 is FQNNGV. V gave up 2 bases and J gave up 0 bases; unmatched junction bases: 3. The CDR3 nucleotides are TGTGCCAGCAGCTTACTAGCGGGGGGGTCTAGCACAGATACGCAGTATTTT. Translation gives CASSLLAGGSSTDTQYF.

This clone has only one observation. The chain employs TRBV7-6 and TRBJ2-5, with D tentatively TRBD1 (6 bases). The CDR3 extends over 16 amino acids. V was pared by 3 bases and J by 5 bases, with 19 bases between. Germline V CDR1 and CDR2: SGHVS, FNYEAQ. The CDR3 protein is CASSFGDTPTVETQYF. CDR3 nucleotide sequence: TGTGCCAGCAGCTTTGGGGACACTCCTACTGTGGAGACCCAGTACTTC.

CDR3 bases: TGTGCCAGCAGTTTGGACAGGGCCACTGAAGCTTTCTTT. This gives the protein CASSLDRATEAFF. The V and J genes are TRBV27 and TRBJ1-1; 8 bases map to TRBD1. Germline loops: CDR1 MNHEY, CDR2 SMNVEV (reference sequence). The CDR3 runs to 13 residues. Trimming at V came to 3 bases and at J to 4 bases, leaving 1 base not matched to a gene.

V and J are TRBV10-3 and TRBJ1-4, with D tentatively TRBD1 (6 bases). The CDR3 runs 14 residues. V lost 4 bases, J lost 1 base, and 7 bases lay in between. Germline CDR1 and CDR2: ENHRY and SYGVKD. CDR3 DNA sequence: TGTGCCATCAGTGTGGACAGAACTAATGAAAAACTGTTTTTT. Encoded protein: CAISVDRTNEKLFF.

The rearrangement links TRBV4-2 to TRBJ2-1; 12 nucleotides line up with TRBD2. V lost 4 bases and J lost 1; bases outside the gene matches: 11. CDR1 is LGHNA, CDR2 YNFKEQ, per germline. CDR3 length: 19 amino acids. The CDR3 protein is CASSPGLAGGVGSYNEQFF. In DNA, the CDR3 is TGTGCCAGCAGCCCCGGGCTAGCGGGAGGGGTTGGGTCCTACAATGAGCAGTTCTTC.

The chain combines TRBV7-9 with TRBJ2-1; possibly TRBD2 for D (5 bases). This CDR3 contains 12 residues. CDR1 is SEHNR and CDR2 is FQNEAQ in the germline V gene (reference sequence). V lost 5 bases to trimming and J lost 14 bases, with 16 bases between them. The CDR3 nucleotides are TGTGCCAGCAGCCCCGTGAGGGAGAGGGAGTTCTTC. Translated: CASSPVREREFF.

The chain uses TRBV30 and TRBJ1-5, with 11 bases aligning to TRBD1. CDR1 and CDR2 (germline): GTSNPN, SVGIG (reference sequence). After removal of 0 bases from V and 5 bases from J, the junction contained 3 bases not matched to a gene. This CDR3 is 15 amino acids long. DNA of the CDR3: TGTGCCTGGAGTGTAACGGACAGGGGGCATCAGCCCCAGCATTTT. Its translation: CAWSVTDRGHQPQHF.

The chain links TRBV6-5 to TRBJ1-3; 11 bases agree with TRBD1. The CDR3 extends over 15 amino acids. The germline V gene has CDR1 MNHEY and CDR2 SVGAGI. After removal of 8 bases from V and 2 bases from J, the junction contained 5 bases not matched to a gene. The CDR3 sequence is CASRRDRGTGNTIYF. CDR3 coding DNA: TGTGCCAGCCGACGGGACAGGGGGACTGGAAACACCATATATTTT.

This chain uses TRBV27 with TRBJ1-1; maybe TRBD1 (6 bases). The germline CDR1 and CDR2 sequences are MNHEY and SMNVEV (reference sequence). Trimming took off 5 bases at V and 2 bases at J, with 12 bases between the two ends. There are 14 residues in the CDR3. The chain's CDR3 is CASSRRQANTEAFF. CDR3 nucleotide sequence: TGTGCCAGCAGTCGGAGACAGGCTAACACTGAAGCTTTCTTT.

This sequence joins TRBV4-1 and TRBJ2-4, with D perhaps matching TRBD2 (6 bases). CDR3 length: 19 amino acids. Trimming stripped 5 bases from V and 0 bases from J, with 23 bases between. CDR1 and CDR2 from the germline V gene are MGHRA and YSYEKL. The CDR3 region has the DNA TGCGCCAGCAGCTGGGCGTCCGGGGGAAGGGATCTAGCCAAAAACATTCAGTACTTC. It specifies CASSWASGGRDLAKNIQYF.

This rearrangement joins TRBV9 to TRBJ2-3, with 7 bases fitting TRBD2. The germline V gene has CDR1 SGDLS and CDR2 YYNGEE. This CDR3 is 14 amino acids long. Trimming took 5 bases from V and 2 from J; bases not matched to a gene: 5. CDR3 nucleotide sequence: TGTGCCAGCAGGGGCGGGAGCGTCACAGATACGCAGTATTTT. Protein sequence: CASRGGSVTDTQYF.

The V and J genes are TRBV5-1 and TRBJ2-1; the match to TRBD2 covers 11 bases. The CDR3 is 15 residues long. The V gene end was trimmed by 5 bases and the J gene end by 5 bases; junction bases not matched to a gene: 6. CDR1 and CDR2 from the germline V gene are SGHRS and YFSETQ. CDR3 residues: CASRTLAGGNNEQFF. Written as DNA, the CDR3 is TGCGCCAGCAGGACCCTAGCGGGAGGAAACAATGAGCAGTTCTTC. Using reference TRBV5-1 and TRBJ2-1 for the parts outside the CDR3, the full variable domain is KAGVTQTPRYLIKTRGQQVTLSCSPISGHRSVSWYQQTPGQGLQFLFEYFSETQRNKGNFPGRFSGRQFSNSRSEMNVSTLELGDSALYLCASRTLAGGNNEQFFGPGTRLTVL.

For this clone: The sample has other DNA sequences that encode this CDR3 too. The V call is TRBV6-5, the J call TRBJ2-3; tentative D call: TRBD1 (5 bases). V gave up 2 bases and J gave up 4 bases, with 10 bases separating them. The CDR3 is 14 residues long. From germline, CDR1 is MNHEY and CDR2 SVGAGI. The CDR3 sequence is CASSYGQGADTQYF. The CDR3 DNA reads TGTGCCAGCAGTTACGGGCAGGGTGCAGATACGCAGTATTTT.

The chain employs TRBV4-1 and TRBJ1-2, with D unclear. The CDR3 totals 13 residues. The V and J ends lost 1 base and 6 bases respectively, with 9 bases between them. The germline V gene encodes CDR1 MGHRA and CDR2 YSYEKL. The CDR3 loop reads CASSQVQEDGYTF. DNA of the CDR3: TGCGCCAGCAGCCAAGTCCAGGAGGATGGCTACACCTTC.